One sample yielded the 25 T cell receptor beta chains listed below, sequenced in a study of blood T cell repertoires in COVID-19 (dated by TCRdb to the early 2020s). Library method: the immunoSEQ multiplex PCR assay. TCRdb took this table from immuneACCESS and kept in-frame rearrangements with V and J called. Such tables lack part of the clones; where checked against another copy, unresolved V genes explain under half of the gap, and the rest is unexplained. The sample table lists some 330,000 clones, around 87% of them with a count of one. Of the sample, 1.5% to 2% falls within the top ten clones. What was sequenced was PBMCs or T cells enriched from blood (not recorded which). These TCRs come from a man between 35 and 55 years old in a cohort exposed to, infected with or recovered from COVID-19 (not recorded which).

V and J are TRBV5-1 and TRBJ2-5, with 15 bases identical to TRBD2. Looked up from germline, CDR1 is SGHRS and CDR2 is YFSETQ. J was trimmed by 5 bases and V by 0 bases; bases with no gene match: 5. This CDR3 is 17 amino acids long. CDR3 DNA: TGCGCCAGCAGCTTGGCCGGACTAGCGGGAGGGCGTGAGACCCAGTACTTC. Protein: CASSLAGLAGGRETQYF.

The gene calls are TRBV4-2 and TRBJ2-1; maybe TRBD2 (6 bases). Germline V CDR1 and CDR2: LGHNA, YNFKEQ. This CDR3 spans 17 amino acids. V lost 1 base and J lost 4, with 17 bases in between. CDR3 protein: CASSQGGTPLGYNEQFF. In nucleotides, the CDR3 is TGTGCCAGCAGCCAAGGGGGGACTCCCCTTGGTTACAATGAGCAGTTCTTC.

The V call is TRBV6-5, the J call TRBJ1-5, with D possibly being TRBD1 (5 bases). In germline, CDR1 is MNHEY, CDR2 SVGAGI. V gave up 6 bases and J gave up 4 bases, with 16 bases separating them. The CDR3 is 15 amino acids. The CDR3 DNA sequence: TGTGCCAGCAGCCCCCACGGGGGTAGGAATCAGCCCCAGCATTTT. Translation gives CASSPHGGRNQPQHF.

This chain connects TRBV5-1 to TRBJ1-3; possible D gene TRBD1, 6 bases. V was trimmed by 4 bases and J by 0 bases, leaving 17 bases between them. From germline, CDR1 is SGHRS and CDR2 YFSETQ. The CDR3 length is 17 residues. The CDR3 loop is CASSLLGSDSSGNTIYF. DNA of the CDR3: TGCGCCAGCAGCCTTCTAGGGTCGGACAGCTCTGGAAACACCATATATTTT.

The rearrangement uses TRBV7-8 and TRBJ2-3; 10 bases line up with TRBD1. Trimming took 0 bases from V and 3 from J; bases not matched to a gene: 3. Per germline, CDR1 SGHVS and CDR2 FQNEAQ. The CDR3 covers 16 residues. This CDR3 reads CASSLAGQGGTDTQYF. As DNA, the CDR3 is TGTGCCAGCAGCTTAGCAGGACAGGGGGGGACAGATACGCAGTATTTT.

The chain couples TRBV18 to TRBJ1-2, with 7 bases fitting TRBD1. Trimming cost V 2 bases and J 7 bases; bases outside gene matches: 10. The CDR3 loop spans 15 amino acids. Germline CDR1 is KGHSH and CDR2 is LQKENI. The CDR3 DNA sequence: TGTGCCAGCTCACCAGGACAGGAGACGAAGGGTGGCTACACCTTC. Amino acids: CASSPGQETKGGYTF.

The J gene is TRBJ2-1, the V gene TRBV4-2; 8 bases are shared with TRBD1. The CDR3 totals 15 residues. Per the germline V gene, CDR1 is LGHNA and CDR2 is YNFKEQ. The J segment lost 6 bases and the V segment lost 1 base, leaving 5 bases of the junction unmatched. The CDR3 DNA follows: TGTGCCAGCAGCCAAGGACAGGGGTTTCCCAATGAGCAGTTCTTC. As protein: CASSQGQGFPNEQFF.

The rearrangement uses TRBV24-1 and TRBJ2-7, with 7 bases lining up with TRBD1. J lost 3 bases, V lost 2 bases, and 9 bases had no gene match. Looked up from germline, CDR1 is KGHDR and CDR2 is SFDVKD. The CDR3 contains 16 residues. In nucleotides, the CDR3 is TGTGCCACCAGTGATTCGCGCCCGACAGGGTACTACGAGCAGTACTTC. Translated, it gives CATSDSRPTGYYEQYF.

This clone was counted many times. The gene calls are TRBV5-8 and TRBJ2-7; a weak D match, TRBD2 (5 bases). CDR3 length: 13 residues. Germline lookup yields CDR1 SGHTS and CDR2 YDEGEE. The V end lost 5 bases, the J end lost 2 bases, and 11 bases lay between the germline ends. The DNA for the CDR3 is TGTGCCAGCAGTTCCGGACTGACCTACGAGCAGTACTTC. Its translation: CASSSGLTYEQYF.

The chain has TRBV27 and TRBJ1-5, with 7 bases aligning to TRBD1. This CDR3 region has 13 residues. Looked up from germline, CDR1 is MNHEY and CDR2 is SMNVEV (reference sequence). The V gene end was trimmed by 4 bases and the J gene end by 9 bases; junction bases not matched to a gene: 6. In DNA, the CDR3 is TGTGCCAGCAGTTCTCGACAGGGATGGCCCCAGCATTTT. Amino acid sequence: CASSSRQGWPQHF.

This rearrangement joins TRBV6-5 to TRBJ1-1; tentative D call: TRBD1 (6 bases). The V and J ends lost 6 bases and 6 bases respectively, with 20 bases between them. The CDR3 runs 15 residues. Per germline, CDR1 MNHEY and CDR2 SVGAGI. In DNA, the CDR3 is TGTGCCAGCAGCCAATCACAGGGCTTATATCCTGAAGCTTTCTTT. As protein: CASSQSQGLYPEAFF.

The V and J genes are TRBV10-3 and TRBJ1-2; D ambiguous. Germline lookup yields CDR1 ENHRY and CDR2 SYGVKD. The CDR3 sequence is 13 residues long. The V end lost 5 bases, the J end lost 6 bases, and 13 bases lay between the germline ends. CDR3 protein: CAISNLLPDGYTF. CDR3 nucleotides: TGTGCCATCAGTAACCTCTTGCCGGATGGCTACACCTTC.

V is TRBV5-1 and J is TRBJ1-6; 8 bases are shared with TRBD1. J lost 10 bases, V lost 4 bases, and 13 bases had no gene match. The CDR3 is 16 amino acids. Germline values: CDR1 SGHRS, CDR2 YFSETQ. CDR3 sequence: CASSLTTGADLSPLHF. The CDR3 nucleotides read TGCGCCAGCAGCCTCACGACAGGGGCCGACCTATCACCCCTCCACTTT. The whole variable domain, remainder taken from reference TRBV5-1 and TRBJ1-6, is KAGVTQTPRYLIKTRGQQVTLSCSPISGHRSVSWYQQTPGQGLQFLFEYFSETQRNKGNFPGRFSGRQFSNSRSEMNVSTLELGDSALYLCASSLTTGADLSPLHFGNGTRLTVT.

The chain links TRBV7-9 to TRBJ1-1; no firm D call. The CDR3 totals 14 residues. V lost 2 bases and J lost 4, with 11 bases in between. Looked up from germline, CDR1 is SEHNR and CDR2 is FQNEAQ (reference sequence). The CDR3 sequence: CASSLNGRGTEAFF. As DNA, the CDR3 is TGTGCCAGCAGCTTAAACGGTCGTGGCACTGAAGCTTTCTTT.

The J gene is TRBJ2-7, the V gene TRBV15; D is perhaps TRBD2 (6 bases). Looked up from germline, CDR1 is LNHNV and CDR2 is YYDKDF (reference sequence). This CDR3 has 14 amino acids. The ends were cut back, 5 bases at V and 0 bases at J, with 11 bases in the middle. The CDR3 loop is CATSRGRISYEQYF. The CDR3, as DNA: TGTGCCACCAGCCGAGGGAGGATCTCCTACGAGCAGTACTTC.

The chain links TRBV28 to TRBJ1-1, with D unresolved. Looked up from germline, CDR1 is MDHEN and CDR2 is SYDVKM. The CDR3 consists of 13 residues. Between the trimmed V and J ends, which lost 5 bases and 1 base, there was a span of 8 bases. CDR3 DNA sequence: TGTGCCAGCAGTGGGCCATCGAACACTGAAGCTTTCTTT. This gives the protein CASSGPSNTEAFF.

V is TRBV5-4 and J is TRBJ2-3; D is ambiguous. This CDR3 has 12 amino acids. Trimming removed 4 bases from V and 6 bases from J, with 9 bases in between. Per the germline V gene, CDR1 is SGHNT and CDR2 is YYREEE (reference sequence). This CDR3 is CASSRSRDTQYF. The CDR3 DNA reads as TGTGCCAGCAGCCGCTCACGGGATACGCAGTATTTT.

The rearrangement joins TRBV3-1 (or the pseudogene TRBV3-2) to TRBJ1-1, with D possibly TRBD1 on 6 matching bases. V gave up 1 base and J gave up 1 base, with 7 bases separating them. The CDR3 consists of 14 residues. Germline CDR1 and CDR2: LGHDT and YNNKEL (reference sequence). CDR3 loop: CASSQVGANTEAFF. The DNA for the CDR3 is TGTGCCAGCAGCCAAGTGGGGGCGAACACTGAAGCTTTCTTT.

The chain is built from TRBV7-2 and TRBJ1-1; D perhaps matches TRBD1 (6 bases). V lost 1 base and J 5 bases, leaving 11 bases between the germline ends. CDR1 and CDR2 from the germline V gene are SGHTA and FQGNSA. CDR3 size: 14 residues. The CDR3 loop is CASSLGQGKTEAFF. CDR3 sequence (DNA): TGTGCCAGCAGCTTAGGGCAGGGGAAAACTGAAGCTTTCTTT.

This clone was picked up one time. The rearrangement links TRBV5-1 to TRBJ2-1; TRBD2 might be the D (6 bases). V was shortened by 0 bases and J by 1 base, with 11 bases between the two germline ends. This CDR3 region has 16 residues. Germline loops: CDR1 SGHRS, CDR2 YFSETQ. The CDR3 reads CASSLGLAFSYNEQFF. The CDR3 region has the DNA TGCGCCAGCAGCTTGGGGCTAGCGTTTTCCTACAATGAGCAGTTCTTC.

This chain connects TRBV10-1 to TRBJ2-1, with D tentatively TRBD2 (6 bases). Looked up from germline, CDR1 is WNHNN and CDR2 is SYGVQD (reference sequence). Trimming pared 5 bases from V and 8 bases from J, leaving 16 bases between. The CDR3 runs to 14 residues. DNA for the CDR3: TGCGCCAGCAGTCGGGGACTGGACGGTGATGAGCAGTTCTTC. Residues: CASSRGLDGDEQFF.

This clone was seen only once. CDR3: CASSSTLDRGEQFF. As DNA, the CDR3 is TGTGCCAGCAGCTCGACTTTAGACAGGGGCGAGCAGTTCTTC. This chain joins TRBV7-3 and TRBJ2-1, with TRBD1 matching over 8 bases. The ends lost 4 bases at V and 10 bases at J; junction bases unmatched: 9. Germline-derived CDR1 and CDR2 are SGHTA and FQGTGA. This CDR3 has 14 amino acids. Using reference TRBV7-3 and TRBJ2-1 for the parts outside the CDR3, the full variable domain is GAGVSQTPSNKVTEKGKYVELRCDPISGHTALYWYRQSLGQGPEFLIYFQGTGAADDSGLPNDRFFAVRPEGSVSTLKIQRTERGDSAVYLCASSSTLDRGEQFFGPGTRLTVL.

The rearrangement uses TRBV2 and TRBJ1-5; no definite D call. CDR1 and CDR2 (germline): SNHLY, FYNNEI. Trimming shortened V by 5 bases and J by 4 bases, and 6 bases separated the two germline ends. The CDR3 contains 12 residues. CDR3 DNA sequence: TGTGCCAGCAGTCGCGGTAATCAGCCCCAGCATTTT. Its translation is CASSRGNQPQHF.

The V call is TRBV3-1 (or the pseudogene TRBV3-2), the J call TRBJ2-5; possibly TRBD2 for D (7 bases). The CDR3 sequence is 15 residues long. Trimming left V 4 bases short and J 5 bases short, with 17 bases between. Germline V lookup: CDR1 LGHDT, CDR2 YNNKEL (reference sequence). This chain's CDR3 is CASSRPRGGPETQYF. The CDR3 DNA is TGTGCCAGCAGCCGTCCCAGGGGAGGGCCCGAGACCCAGTACTTC.

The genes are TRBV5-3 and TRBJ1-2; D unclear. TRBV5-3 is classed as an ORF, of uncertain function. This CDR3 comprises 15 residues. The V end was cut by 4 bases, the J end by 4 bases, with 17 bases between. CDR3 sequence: CARSPRARGSYGYTF. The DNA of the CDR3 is TGTGCCAGAAGCCCGCGGGCCAGAGGGTCCTATGGCTACACCTTC.